What follows are 25 T cell receptor beta chains derived from one specimen sequenced in a study of T cell repertoires in cytomegalovirus infection. A single record per CDR3 protein comes from TCRdb applying MiXCR to the reads. The data show hundreds of thousands of distinct CDR3 sequences, with 30% to 40% seen just once and 15% to 20% held by the top ten. The antigens these receptors bind are not known. The sample here was cultured PBMCs, taken from culture after CMV antigen stimulation. These receptors all come from a human donor in good health (CMV status not recorded). Some clones in this sample may be carry-over from other donors' samples.

The chain uses TRBV25-1 and TRBJ1-1; possible D gene TRBD1, 5 bases. Germline loops: CDR1 MGHDK, CDR2 SYGVNS. Trimming cost V 4 bases and J 0 bases, with 12 bases left between them. The CDR3 is 15 residues long. The CDR3: CASSAPGTVNTEAFF. Here the CDR3 DNA reads TGTGCCAGCAGTGCCCCCGGGACGGTGAACACTGAAGCTTTCTTT.

This clonotype turned up a few times. V and J are TRBV7-2 and TRBJ2-3; D might be TRBD1 (6 bases). Between the trimmed V and J ends, which lost 3 bases and 2 bases, there was a span of 12 bases. The CDR3 has 15 residues. The germline CDR1 and CDR2 sequences are SGHTA and FQGNSA. The CDR3 reads CASSFQGSFTDTQYF. As DNA, the CDR3 is TGTGCCAGCAGCTTTCAGGGGTCTTTCACAGATACGCAGTATTTT.

This clonotype was counted a single time. V and J are TRBV6-8 and TRBJ2-3; 9 bases match TRBD2. This CDR3 has 13 amino acids. The V gene end was trimmed by 10 bases and the J gene end by 6 bases; junction bases not matched to a gene: 8. Germline V gene sequence: CDR1 MNHGY, CDR2 SAAAGT. The CDR3 region has the DNA TGTGCCACCTCGGGGAGCGGGAGGGATACGCAGTATTTT. Translation: CATSGSGRDTQYF.

This clonotype turned up a few times. The V and J genes are TRBV11-2 and TRBJ1-2; no firm D call. CDR3 size: 15 residues. V was pared by 1 base and J by 9 bases, with 18 bases between. CDR1 is SGHAT and CDR2 is FQNNGV in the germline V gene. The CDR3 protein is CASSLGLGVDQRYTF. In DNA, the CDR3 is TGTGCCAGCAGCTTAGGTCTTGGGGTTGATCAGCGCTACACCTTC.

This clonotype was recorded a few times. The chain carries TRBV7-6 and TRBJ1-2, with D unclear. CDR3 length equals 14 residues. The germline V and J ends were trimmed by 2 bases and 8 bases, with 15 bases remaining between them. The germline CDR1 and CDR2 sequences are SGHVS and FNYEAQ. This CDR3 is CASSLMAGNRGYTF. CDR3 nucleotide sequence: TGTGCCAGCAGCTTAATGGCAGGAAATCGAGGCTACACCTTC.

The sample holds many counts of this clonotype. V is TRBV28 and J is TRBJ2-4; a weak D match, TRBD2 (6 bases). Germline V gene sequence: CDR1 MDHEN, CDR2 SYDVKM. The CDR3 length is 15 residues. Trimming stripped 5 bases from V and 0 bases from J, with 11 bases between. CDR3 in amino acids: CASSETSLAKNIQYF. The CDR3 DNA sequence: TGTGCCAGCAGTGAGACTAGTCTAGCCAAAAACATTCAGTACTTC.

The chain carries TRBV7-2 and TRBJ2-1; 9 bases fit TRBD1. Germline CDR1 reads SGHTA; CDR2 reads FQGNSA. The CDR3 consists of 16 residues. J was trimmed by 0 bases and V by 4 bases; bases with no gene match: 4. The CDR3 nucleotides are TGTGCCAGCAGCTGGGACAGGGCAAGCTCCTACAATGAGCAGTTCTTC. Encoded protein: CASSWDRASSYNEQFF.

This chain joins TRBV7-2 and TRBJ2-5; D might be TRBD1 (6 bases). Germline V CDR1 and CDR2: SGHTA, FQGNSA. This CDR3 comprises 16 residues. The V and J ends lost 6 bases and 1 base respectively, with 18 bases between them. Written as DNA, the CDR3 is TGTGCCAGCAGTTTCAGGGCAGGGGCCGGCCAAGAGACCCAGTACTTC. Protein: CASSFRAGAGQETQYF.

V is TRBV7-2 and J is TRBJ2-1, with D possibly TRBD1 on 6 matching bases. V was cut by 5 bases and J by 3 bases, with 14 bases left in between. Germline CDR1 is SGHTA and CDR2 is FQGNSA. The CDR3 length is 15 residues. CDR3 sequence (DNA): TGTGCCAGCAGCGTGACAGGCAACCTCTACAATGAGCAGTTCTTC. The encoded protein is CASSVTGNLYNEQFF. Based on the CDR3 plus reference TRBV7-2 and TRBJ2-1, the full variable domain is GAGVSQSPSNKVTEKGKDVELRCDPISGHTALYWYRQSLGQGLEFLIYFQGNSAPDKSGLPSDRFSAERTGGSVSTLTIQRTQQEDSAVYLCASSVTGNLYNEQFFGPGTRLTVL.

V gene TRBV18 combines with J gene TRBJ1-4; D is undetermined. This CDR3 region has 16 residues. V shed 0 bases and J shed 0 bases, with 8 bases lying between them. Germline CDR1 KGHSH, CDR2 LQKENI. The CDR3 loop reads CASSPPPAATNEKLFF. The CDR3, as DNA: TGTGCCAGCTCACCACCCCCGGCTGCAACTAATGAAAAACTGTTTTTT.

In its sample, this clonotype was seen many times. Here the CDR3 DNA reads TGTGCCAGCAGAATGGGGGACAGGGATAGCAATGAGCAGTTCTTC. Translated, it gives CASRMGDRDSNEQFF. V usage is TRBV7-8 and J usage is TRBJ2-1; 9 positions agree with TRBD1. Germline CDR1 and CDR2: SGHVS and FQNEAQ. V lost 6 bases and J lost 6; bases outside the gene matches: 9. This CDR3 region has 15 residues.

The V gene is TRBV28, the J gene TRBJ1-5, with D perhaps matching TRBD1 (6 bases). This CDR3 contains 15 residues. Per germline, CDR1 MDHEN and CDR2 SYDVKM. Trimming stripped 3 bases from V and 3 bases from J, with 12 bases between. Written as DNA, the CDR3 is TGTGCCAGCAGTTTTAAGGGGGATTACAATCAGCCCCAGCATTTT. Protein sequence: CASSFKGDYNQPQHF.

The V call is TRBV6-2 or TRBV6-3, the J call TRBJ1-1, with a possible D match to TRBD1 (6 bases). CDR1 is MNHEY, CDR2 SVGEGT, per germline. The length of the CDR3 is 12 residues. The ends were cut back, 3 bases at V and 7 bases at J, with 9 bases in the middle. The CDR3 bases are TGTGCCAGCAGTTATAGGACAGATGAAGCTTTCTTT. This sequence encodes CASSYRTDEAFF.

The chain uses TRBV19 and TRBJ2-7; TRBD1 agrees at 10 bases. V shed 4 bases, J shed 3 bases, and the junction held 6 bases outside the gene matches. The CDR3 runs to 15 residues. CDR1 and CDR2 from the germline V gene are LNHDA and SQIVND (reference sequence). CDR3 DNA sequence: TGTGCCAGTAGTACGACAGGGGGCAACGGCTACGAGCAGTACTTC. This encodes CASSTTGGNGYEQYF.

This clonotype is a singleton in its sample. The V and J genes are TRBV6-2 or TRBV6-3 and TRBJ1-1; D not certain. The CDR3 runs 17 residues. The germline V gene encodes CDR1 MNHEY and CDR2 SVGEGT. Trimming cost V 6 bases and J 5 bases, with 25 bases left between them. The CDR3 DNA sequence: TGTGCCAGCAGCCCCCGGATGCAGAATCTTTATACGACTGAAGCTTTCTTT. This codes for CASSPRMQNLYTTEAFF.

This clonotype has more than one count but fewer than ten. The chain joins TRBV7-2 to TRBJ2-5; the D is unclear. V was cut by 0 bases and J by 1 base, with 9 bases left in between. Germline values: CDR1 SGHTA, CDR2 FQGNSA. The CDR3 consists of 15 residues. As DNA, the CDR3 is TGTGCCAGCAGCTTAGCGTCGACAACCCAAGAGACCCAGTACTTC. Its translation: CASSLASTTQETQYF.

This clonotype was seen more than once but under ten times. The chain recombines TRBV6-2 or TRBV6-3 with TRBJ2-5, with D uncertain. There are 12 residues in the CDR3. The germline gives CDR1 MNHEY, CDR2 SVGEGT. V lost 6 bases and J 5 bases, leaving 10 bases between the germline ends. In DNA, the CDR3 is TGTGCCAGCAGGACCATTTTGGAGACCCAGTACTTC. The encoded protein is CASRTILETQYF.

This clonotype has more than one count but fewer than ten. The chain has TRBV30 and TRBJ1-6; D call uncertain. CDR1 and CDR2 from the germline V gene are GTSNPN and SVGIG (reference sequence). V was trimmed by 3 bases and J by 11 bases, leaving 11 bases between them. The CDR3 extends over 12 amino acids. The CDR3 protein is CAWRAMSPPLHF. CDR3 nucleotide sequence: TGTGCCTGGAGGGCTATGAGTCCACCCCTCCACTTT.

Concerning this clonotype itself: Being one base from a much bigger clone, this may be a read error. This chain connects TRBV7-2 to TRBJ2-1, with 10 bases fitting TRBD2. Trimming took 5 bases from V and 6 from J; bases not matched to a gene: 7. CDR3 length: 15 residues. Germline CDR1 and CDR2: SGHTA and FQGNSA. Written as DNA, the CDR3 is TGTGCCAGCAGCCTCGGACTAGCGGACTTCAATGAGCAGTTCTTC. This gives the protein CASSLGLADFNEQFF.

The J gene is TRBJ2-1, the V gene TRBV28, with 10 bases lining up with TRBD2. J was trimmed by 14 bases and V by 2 bases; bases with no gene match: 3. The CDR3 has 12 residues. CDR1 and CDR2 (germline): MDHEN, SYDVKM. CDR3 in amino acids: CASSLSGRGEFF. CDR3 DNA sequence: TGTGCCAGCAGTTTAAGCGGGAGGGGTGAGTTCTTC.

The rearrangement links TRBV6-2 or TRBV6-3 to TRBJ2-3, with TRBD2 identical over 10 bases. Germline CDR1 MNHEY, CDR2 SVGEGT. The J segment lost 6 bases and the V segment lost 4 bases, leaving 7 bases of the junction unmatched. CDR3 length: 15 residues. CDR3 DNA sequence: TGTGCCAGCAGTTCCCTACGTAGCGGGAGGGATACGCAGTATTTT. Translated, it gives CASSSLRSGRDTQYF.

The chain is built from TRBV28 and TRBJ2-7; 7 bases align to TRBD1. The junction had 7 bases not matched to a gene; V was cut back by 6 bases and J by 2 bases. CDR1 MDHEN and CDR2 SYDVKM come from the germline V gene. The length of the CDR3 is 14 residues. The DNA of the CDR3 is TGTGCCAGCAGGACCGGGACAGCTACCTACGAGCAGTACTTC. It is translated as CASRTGTATYEQYF.

The rearrangement links TRBV20-1 to TRBJ2-1; TRBD2 matches 9 bases. CDR3 size: 15 residues. Germline V gene sequence: CDR1 DFQATT, CDR2 SNEGSKA (reference sequence). V shed 1 base and J 5 bases; nucleotides not matched to a gene: 6. CDR3 nucleotides: TGCAGTGCTAGAGGGGCTAGCGGGAAGAACAATGAGCAGTTCTTC. This sequence encodes CSARGASGKNNEQFF.

This rearrangement joins TRBV4-3 to TRBJ1-2; D gene uncertain. CDR3 length equals 13 residues. V shed 4 bases and J shed 3 bases, with 9 bases lying between them. Germline lookup yields CDR1 LGHNA and CDR2 YSLEER. In DNA form, the CDR3 reads TGCGCCAGCAGCCCCCGGGATTACTATGGCTACACCTTC. Translated: CASSPRDYYGYTF.

This chain connects TRBV4-1 to TRBJ2-7, with 8 bases aligning to TRBD2. CDR1 is MGHRA and CDR2 is YSYEKL in the germline V gene. Losses at the gene ends were 6 bases for V and 4 bases for J; bases not matched to a gene: 14. CDR3 length: 16 amino acids. The CDR3 DNA reads TGCGCCAGCAGGACAATCCCGGGACTAGGACCTTACGAGCAGTACTTC. It translates to CASRTIPGLGPYEQYF.